Following are 14 T cell receptor beta chains from one sample sequenced in a study of OX40 agonist ivuxolimab in advanced cancers. Method: immunoSEQ multiplex PCR; TCRdb's copy keeps in-frame clones and lacks some. The profile covers almost 65,000 clones, with 65% to 90% appearing a single time and about 0.75% taken by the ten largest. Sequences were derived from CD4+ or CD8+ T cells sorted from blood, sampled in a trial of the OX40 agonist ivuxolimab. Receptors were obtained from an adult with an advanced solid tumor such as melanoma, head and neck, liver or kidney cancer.

This rearrangement joins TRBV6-1 to TRBJ2-7; D call uncertain. V was cut by 5 bases and J by 4 bases, with 15 bases left in between. The germline V gene has CDR1 MNHNS and CDR2 SASEGT. CDR3 length: 14 residues. The CDR3 sequence is CASSPTTRLYEQYF. The CDR3 DNA sequence: TGTGCCAGCAGTCCTACTACCCGGCTTTACGAGCAGTACTTC.

CDR3 coding DNA: TGTGCCAGCAGCCCGACAGGGATTGGTTGGGAGCAGTACTTC. Translating it yields CASSPTGIGWEQYF. The chain combines TRBV7-9 with TRBJ2-7; 7 bases match TRBD1. This CDR3 has 14 residues. J lost 7 bases, V lost 5 bases, and 11 bases had no gene match. Germline CDR1 and CDR2: SEHNR and FQNEAQ (reference sequence).

The genes are TRBV9 and TRBJ1-2; 9 bases are shared with TRBD1. The germline CDR1 and CDR2 sequences are SGDLS and YYNGEE. The CDR3 runs to 15 residues. The V and J ends lost 5 bases and 7 bases, in that order; junction bases with no gene match: 12. CDR3 DNA sequence: TGTGCCAGCAGACTTACCGGGACAGGGAACGGTGGCTACACCTTC. Protein sequence: CASRLTGTGNGGYTF.

V and J are TRBV6-5 and TRBJ1-4, with D possibly TRBD1 on 5 matching bases. The CDR3 runs 15 residues. Germline CDR1 is MNHEY and CDR2 is SVGAGI. With 2 bases removed from V and 5 bases from J, the gap between germline ends came to 12 bases. CDR3 in DNA: TGTGCCAGCAGTTACCCCGAACGGGGGAATGAAAAACTGTTTTTT. This gives the protein CASSYPERGNEKLFF.

The chain joins TRBV12-2 to TRBJ2-5. TRBV12-2 has pseudogene status. The CDR3 runs to 15 residues. The CDR3 nucleotides read TGTGCAAGTCGCTTATTTGTCGCTCTTAAAGAGACCCAGTACTTC. It translates to CASRLFVALKETQYF.

The chain links TRBV6-6 to TRBJ1-2; no clear D. Germline values: CDR1 MNHNY, CDR2 SVGAGI (reference sequence). The V and J ends lost 6 bases and 8 bases respectively, with 10 bases between them. The length of the CDR3 is 11 residues. CDR3 loop: CASSPPGGYTF. The CDR3 bases are TGTGCCAGCAGCCCGCCGGGGGGCTACACCTTC.

The J gene is TRBJ2-7, the V gene TRBV4-1; unclear D gene. The CDR3 runs to 14 residues. The V gene's germline CDR1 is MGHRA and CDR2 YSYEKL. Trimming left V 1 base short and J 0 bases short, with 7 bases between. The CDR3 protein is CASSQVTGSYEQYF. The CDR3 DNA is TGCGCCAGCAGCCAAGTCACTGGCTCCTACGAGCAGTACTTC.

This clone has more than one count but fewer than ten. The gene calls are TRBV9 and TRBJ2-5; 8 bases match TRBD2. The CDR3 runs to 15 residues. Germline assignment: CDR1 SGDLS and CDR2 YYNGEE. V shed 3 bases, J shed 2 bases, and the junction held 6 bases outside the gene matches. The CDR3 sequence: CASSAITSGQETQYF. Written as DNA, the CDR3 is TGTGCCAGCAGCGCCATAACTAGCGGACAAGAGACCCAGTACTTC.

This rearrangement joins TRBV10-3 to TRBJ1-1; D is unclear. The length of the CDR3 is 14 residues. Deletions cut 2 bases from V and 4 bases from J, with 11 bases between. Germline CDR1 ENHRY, CDR2 SYGVKD. CDR3 in DNA: TGTGCCATCAGTGAGCTCACGGGCCCCACTGAAGCTTTCTTT. Residues: CAISELTGPTEAFF.

The chain carries TRBV19 and TRBJ2-2; D call uncertain. Germline V gene data show CDR1 as LNHDA and CDR2 as SQIVND (reference sequence). The CDR3 spans 17 residues. Trimming stripped 4 bases from V and 1 base from J, with 16 bases between. The CDR3 DNA reads as TGTGCCAGTAGTACCTACCATTATAAACTGAACACCGGGGAGCTGTTTTTT. This encodes CASSTYHYKLNTGELFF.

V gene TRBV7-2 combines with J gene TRBJ1-2; D possibly corresponds to TRBD1 (6 bases). The CDR3 contains 13 residues. The germline V gene has CDR1 SGHTA and CDR2 FQGNSA. Trimming pared 5 bases from V and 5 bases from J, leaving 12 bases between. CDR3 in DNA: TGTGCCAGCAGCCCAAACAGGGCTTATGGCTACACCTTC. Translating it yields CASSPNRAYGYTF.

The rearrangement uses TRBV27 and TRBJ2-5; D may be TRBD2 (7 bases). The DNA end lines up better with TRBJ2-7; the J call may be wrong. CDR1 MNHEY and CDR2 SMNVEV come from the germline V gene (reference sequence). CDR3 length equals 19 residues. Here the CDR3 reads CASSTNPSRGRGITYEQYF. CDR3 nucleotide sequence: TGTGCCAGCAGTACTAACCCCTCCCGGGGGCGGGGGATAACCTACGAGCAGTACTTC.

The V and J genes are TRBV5-1 and TRBJ2-3; D unclear. V lost 0 bases and J lost 3, with 11 bases in between. The CDR3 is 15 residues long. The germline CDR1 and CDR2 sequences are SGHRS and YFSETQ. In DNA, the CDR3 is TGCGCCAGCAGCTTGGTTCTTGCAGCAACAGATACGCAGTATTTT. The encoded protein is CASSLVLAATDTQYF. The variable domain in full, completed from reference TRBV5-1 and TRBJ2-3, reads KAGVTQTPRYLIKTRGQQVTLSCSPISGHRSVSWYQQTPGQGLQFLFEYFSETQRNKGNFPGRFSGRQFSNSRSEMNVSTLELGDSALYLCASSLVLAATDTQYFGPGTRLTVL.

The count of this clone is one. V usage is TRBV2 and J usage is TRBJ2-7; TRBD1 matches at 11 bases. The J segment lost 2 bases and the V segment lost 5 bases, leaving 14 bases of the junction unmatched. The CDR3 runs 18 residues. Germline V gene lookup returns CDR1 SNHLY and CDR2 FYNNEI. CDR3 sequence (DNA): TGTGCCAGCAGTCCAGGGCTGGACAGGGGGCGGTTTCCCTACGAGCAGTACTTC. Amino acids: CASSPGLDRGRFPYEQYF.